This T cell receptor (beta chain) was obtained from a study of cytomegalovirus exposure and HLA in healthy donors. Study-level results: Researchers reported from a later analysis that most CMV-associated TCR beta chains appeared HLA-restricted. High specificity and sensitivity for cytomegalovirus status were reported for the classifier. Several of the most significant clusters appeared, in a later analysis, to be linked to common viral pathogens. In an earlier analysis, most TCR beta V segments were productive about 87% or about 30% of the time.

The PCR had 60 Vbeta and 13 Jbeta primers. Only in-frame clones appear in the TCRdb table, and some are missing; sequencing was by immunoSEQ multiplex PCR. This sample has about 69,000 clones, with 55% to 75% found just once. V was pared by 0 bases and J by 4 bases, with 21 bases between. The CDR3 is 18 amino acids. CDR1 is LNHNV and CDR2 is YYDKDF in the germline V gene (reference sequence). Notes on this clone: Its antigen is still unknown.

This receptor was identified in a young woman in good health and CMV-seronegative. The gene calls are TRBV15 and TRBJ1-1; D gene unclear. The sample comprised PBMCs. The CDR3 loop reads CATSREPGGRRTFTEAFF. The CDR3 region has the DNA TGTGCCACCAGCAGAGAACCCGGAGGCCGGCGGACCTTCACTGAAGCTTTCTTT.